Following are 9 T cell receptor beta chains from one sample sequenced in a study of identical twins. MiXCR, run by TCRdb on the 5' RACE reads, gives a single entry per CDR3 protein. This table has about 890,000 distinct CDR3 sequences, around 12% appearing once. These data are also associated with another study on yellow fever vaccine responses in identical twins.

The source material was PBMCs. The source of these receptors is a young woman in good health.

The chain recombines TRBV4-1 with TRBJ2-3, with TRBD2 as a possible D gene (6 bases). CDR1 and CDR2 (germline): MGHRA, YSYEKL. The CDR3 is 15 residues long. Trimming stripped 4 bases from V and 2 bases from J, with 13 bases between. In DNA, the CDR3 is TGCGCCAGCAGCCTCATCCGGGACTTCACAGATACGCAGTATTTT. It specifies CASSLIRDFTDTQYF.

This clonotype appeared a few times. The gene calls are TRBV9 and TRBJ2-7, with TRBD1 matching over 8 bases. This CDR3 comprises 14 residues. The V gene end was trimmed by 4 bases and the J gene end by 2 bases; junction bases not matched to a gene: 5. Germline lookup yields CDR1 SGDLS and CDR2 YYNGEE. The CDR3 DNA reads as TGTGCCAGCAGCCTGCGGACAGGGCCCTACGAGCAGTACTTC. Its protein is CASSLRTGPYEQYF.

The sample holds a few counts of this clonotype. This chain connects TRBV6-1 to TRBJ2-7; 8 bases agree with TRBD2. There are 15 residues in the CDR3. Trimming took 6 bases from V and 5 from J; bases not matched to a gene: 12. The germline CDR1 and CDR2 sequences are MNHNS and SASEGT. The CDR3 DNA follows: TGTGCCAGCAGATCGTGGGAAGCGGGAGTAGACGAGCAGTACTTC. It codes for CASRSWEAGVDEQYF.

The V and J genes are TRBV27 and TRBJ2-1, with D tentatively TRBD1 or TRBD2 (5 bases each). Trimming removed 8 bases at V and 6 bases at J, with 20 bases between. The CDR3 loop spans 15 amino acids. CDR1 and CDR2 from the germline V gene are MNHEY and SMNVEV (reference sequence). The CDR3 reads CASGFRGVGSNEQFF. The CDR3 region has the DNA TGTGCCAGCGGATTTAGGGGAGTCGGTTCCAATGAGCAGTTCTTC.

The gene calls are TRBV7-6 and TRBJ1-1, with D possibly matching TRBD1 (6 bases). V was pared by 0 bases and J by 5 bases, with 13 bases between. CDR3 size: 15 residues. Germline values: CDR1 SGHVS, CDR2 FNYEAQ. CDR3 in DNA: TGTGCCAGCAGCTTAGCACAGGGAAGATCGACTGAAGCTTTCTTT. It yields the protein CASSLAQGRSTEAFF. The entire variable domain, with the rest obtained from reference TRBV7-6 and TRBJ1-1, is as follows: GAGVSQSPRYKVTKRGQDVALRCDPISGHVSLYWYRQALGQGPEFLTYFNYEAQQDKSGLPNDRFSAERPEGSISTLTIQRTEQRDSAMYRCASSLAQGRSTEAFFGQGTRLTVV.

This clonotype was seen at least ten times. The gene calls are TRBV4-2 and TRBJ1-3, with D perhaps TRBD1 (5 bases). This CDR3 is built from 18 residues. V lost 0 bases and J 0 bases, leaving 15 bases between the germline ends. Germline-derived CDR1 and CDR2 are LGHNA and YNFKEQ. The CDR3 reads CASSQDWKTGPSGNTIYF. CDR3 DNA: TGTGCCAGCAGCCAAGATTGGAAAACAGGACCCTCTGGAAACACCATATATTTT.

This clonotype has more than one count but fewer than ten. J is TRBJ1-2 and V is TRBV7-9; D is possibly TRBD1 (5 bases). The CDR3 totals 15 residues. Germline CDR1 SEHNR, CDR2 FQNEAQ (reference sequence). The V end lost 5 bases, the J end lost 4 bases, and 17 bases lay between the germline ends. DNA of the CDR3: TGTGCCAGCAGCCCAGACTTCAGGGATGTCTATGGCTACACCTTC. Protein: CASSPDFRDVYGYTF.

The rearrangement links TRBV6-2 or TRBV6-3 to TRBJ2-1, with 13 bases matching TRBD2. The CDR3 is 18 residues long. Germline CDR1 MNHEY, CDR2 SVGEGT. Unmatched junction bases numbered 9, after V lost 7 bases and J lost 0 bases. The CDR3 loop is CASTPTRTSGSSYNEQFF. Here the CDR3 DNA reads TGTGCCAGCACCCCGACAAGGACTAGCGGGAGCTCCTACAATGAGCAGTTCTTC.

This clonotype was counted between two and nine times. The rearrangement links TRBV15 to TRBJ1-1, with 8 positions matching TRBD1. With 0 bases clipped from V and 5 bases from J, the junction kept 14 bases outside the gene matches. This CDR3 has 18 residues. The V gene's germline CDR1 is LNHNV and CDR2 YYDKDF (reference sequence). The CDR3 nucleotides are TGTGCCACCAGCAGAGACAGGGACAGGTTCGGATTTTGGACTGAAGCTTTCTTT. Its protein product is CATSRDRDRFGFWTEAFF.